This T cell receptor (beta chain) emerged from a study of T cell responses to AZD1222 COVID-19 vaccine. General study results and limits: Targeting of unmutated variant regions was reportedly seen in nearly half of spike-specific TCRs. Sampling that yielded the repertoires occurred only after the peak T cell response. Spike-wide coverage was observed for vaccine-associated CD4 TCRs, with dominant responses at 160-218 and 743-854.

Germline loops: CDR1 MNHEY, CDR2 SMNVEV (reference sequence). The CDR3 runs to 16 residues. V was trimmed by 2 bases and J by 3 bases, leaving 11 bases between them. Clones were sequenced by immunoSEQ multiplex PCR, and TCRdb holds only the in-frame ones, with some missing. There are fewer than 55,000 clones in the sample; roughly 91% occur only once, and about 36% lies in the top ten. As regards this clone: The antigen remains unidentified.

Source: peripheral blood, taken 28 days after the second AZD1222 dose. This sequence was found in an adult who received the AZD1222 COVID-19 vaccine. The rearrangement links TRBV27 to TRBJ1-6; the D gene is possibly TRBD1 (5 bases). CDR3 sequence: CASSLGAGYYNSPLHF. CDR3 DNA: TGTGCCAGCAGTTTAGGGGCGGGGTACTATAATTCACCCCTCCACTTT.